This is a list of T cell receptor beta chains from one sample in a study of shared clonotypes between healthy human individuals. Sequenced by immunoSEQ multiplex PCR; TCRdb stores in-frame clones only, minus some. The sample holds under 85,000 clones, around 57% seen once. The sample consisted of memory CD8+ T cells sorted from blood. All receptors derive from a man aged 25 to 40 in good health. Each CDR3 is given without its conserved first and last residue. Each record gives: D gene, J gene, V gene, CDR3 protein. D genes are given only for firm matches.

>TRBD1|TRBJ2-7|TRBV15
AVGQVPYEQY
>.|TRBJ2-5|TRBV6-6
ASSYRPGWQETQY
>TRBD2|TRBJ2-6|TRBV7-9
AEAAGGAGANVLT
>TRBD2|TRBJ2-1|TRBV19
ASSTGLAVYNEQF
>.|TRBJ2-4|TRBV5-4
ASSLGGGEAKNIQY
>TRBD1|TRBJ1-2|TRBV7-9
ASSLQTLQGAT
>.|TRBJ2-3|TRBV27
ASSLSERTDTQY
>TRBD2|TRBJ2-1|TRBV27
AIARREGRNEQF
>.|TRBJ2-7|TRBV27
ASSFPGKGQY
>.|TRBJ2-7|TRBV28
ASRLRPGYEQY
>.|TRBJ2-3|TRBV29-1
SVEGALSTDTQY
>TRBD1|TRBJ2-7|TRBV6-5
ASSYPGTGIYEQY
>.|TRBJ2-7|TRBV27
ASSVMQQGYEQY
>.|TRBJ2-5|TRBV18
ASSDYQETQY
>TRBD2|TRBJ2-2|TRBV28
ASSFIILAGMNTGELF
>.|TRBJ1-5|TRBV28
ASTGRGYSNQPQH
>TRBD2|TRBJ2-7|TRBV14
ASSLGTSGNSYEQY
>.|TRBJ2-3|TRBV27
ASSGRRSYTDTQY
>.|TRBJ2-7|TRBV5-4
ASSLETNYEQY
>.|TRBJ1-1|TRBV28
ASSRTFRAF
>TRBD2|TRBJ2-3|TRBV6-1
ASSESQWGTSGSTDTQY
>.|TRBJ2-7|TRBV7-2
ASSLFHLYEQY
>.|TRBJ1-2|TRBV28
ASSVTYGYT
>.|TRBJ2-7|TRBV12-2
ASRLAGTVSYEQY
>TRBD2|TRBJ2-3|TRBV15
ATSGRPPGGLTDTQY
>.|TRBJ1-2|TRBV19
ASSISRTYGYT
>TRBD2|TRBJ2-3|TRBV4-2
ASSSLLAGEGADTQY
>TRBD1|TRBJ1-2|TRBV27
ASSPIDRGLDGYT
>.|TRBJ2-4|TRBV5-6
ASSWGYGEAKNIQY
>.|TRBJ2-5|TRBV13
ASSEMGRQETQY
>.|TRBJ2-5|TRBV6-1
ASNWGSGETQY
>.|TRBJ2-5|TRBV27
ASSFPGETQY
>TRBD2|TRBJ2-7|TRBV15
ATSSGSGYEQY
>TRBD2|TRBJ2-1|TRBV13
ASSLGTSGRASEQF
>.|TRBJ2-5|TRBV14
ASRHAGETQY